This T cell receptor (beta chain) was profiled in a study of blood T cells in healthy people across ages. Study results and limitations: Older individuals had lower TCR beta diversity per million T cells (the decline was roughly linear). Naive and antigen-experienced cells were not separated, limiting conclusive comparison.

Points on this clonotype: The antigen is unknown.

Germline-derived CDR1 and CDR2 are MNHEY and SVGAGI. The ends lost 4 bases at V and 7 bases at J; junction bases unmatched: 9. The CDR3 has 14 residues. Each donor gave roughly 9.2 milliliters of peripheral blood. Using a J-beta primer mix together with a sample-barcoded 5' primer, a second PCR was run for roughly 6 to 11 cycles. TCRdb re-called the 5' RACE reads through MiXCR, storing one row per CDR3 protein. The repertoire consists of roughly 1.9 million distinct CDR3 sequences, with around 42% occurring once and the leading ten covering 23%. The chain employs TRBV6-5 and TRBJ1-2; 7 bases line up with TRBD1. The clonotype comes from a human donor in good health. The specimen sequenced was blood. CDR3 nucleotide sequence: TGTGCCAGCAGTTTGGTGACAGGGCAAGGTGGCTACACCTTC. Translation: CASSLVTGQGGYTF.